This TCR beta chain stems from a study of cytomegalovirus exposure and HLA in healthy donors. J lost 8 bases, V lost 0 bases, and 8 bases had no gene match. This CDR3 has 16 amino acids. Germline V gene sequence: CDR1 LGHNA, CDR2 YNFKEQ. This clone was counted between two and nine times. 60 Vbeta and 13 Jbeta primers were used in PCR. Produced via immunoSEQ multiplex PCR; TCRdb's table is partial and in-frame only. Altogether 150,000 to 200,000 clones are present, 75% being singletons, with the ten largest covering roughly 8%. J is TRBJ2-1 and V is TRBV4-2; 9 bases agree with TRBD2. The TCR originated in a woman aged 40 to 49 in good health and CMV-seropositive. Sequencing was performed on PBMCs. CDR3 residues: CASSQDLASGIDEQFF. The DNA of the CDR3 is TGTGCCAGCAGCCAAGATTTGGCTAGCGGGATCGATGAGCAGTTCTTC.